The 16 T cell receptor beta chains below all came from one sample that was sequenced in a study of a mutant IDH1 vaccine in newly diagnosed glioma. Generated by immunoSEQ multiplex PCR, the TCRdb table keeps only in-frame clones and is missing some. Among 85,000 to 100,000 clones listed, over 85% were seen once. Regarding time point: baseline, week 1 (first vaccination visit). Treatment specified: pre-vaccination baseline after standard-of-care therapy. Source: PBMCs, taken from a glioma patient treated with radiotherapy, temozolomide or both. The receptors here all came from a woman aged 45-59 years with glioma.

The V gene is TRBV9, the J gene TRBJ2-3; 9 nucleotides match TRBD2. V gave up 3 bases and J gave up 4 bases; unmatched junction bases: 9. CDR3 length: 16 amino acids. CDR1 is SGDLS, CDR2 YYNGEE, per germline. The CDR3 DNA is TGTGCCAGCAGCGCCTTAGCGGGAGCGGGGTCAGATACGCAGTATTTT. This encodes CASSALAGAGSDTQYF.

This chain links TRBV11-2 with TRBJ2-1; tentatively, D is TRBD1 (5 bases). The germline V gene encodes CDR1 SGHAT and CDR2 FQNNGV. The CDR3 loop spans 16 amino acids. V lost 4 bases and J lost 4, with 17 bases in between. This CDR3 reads CASSYQGMATYNEQFF. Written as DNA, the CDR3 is TGTGCCAGCAGCTACCAGGGTATGGCCACATACAATGAGCAGTTCTTC.

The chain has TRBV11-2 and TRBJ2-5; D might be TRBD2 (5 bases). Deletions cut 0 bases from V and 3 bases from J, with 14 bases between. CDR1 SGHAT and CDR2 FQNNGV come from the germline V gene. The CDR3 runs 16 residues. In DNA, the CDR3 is TGTGCCAGCAGCTTAGAATTGGGAGTTATGAAAGAGACCCAGTACTTC. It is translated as CASSLELGVMKETQYF.

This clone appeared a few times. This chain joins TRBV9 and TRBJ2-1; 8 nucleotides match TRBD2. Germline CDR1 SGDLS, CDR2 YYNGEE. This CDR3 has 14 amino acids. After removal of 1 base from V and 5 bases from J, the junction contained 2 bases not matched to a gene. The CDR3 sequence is CASSVTSGNNEQFF. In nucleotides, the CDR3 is TGTGCCAGCAGCGTAACTAGCGGAAACAATGAGCAGTTCTTC.

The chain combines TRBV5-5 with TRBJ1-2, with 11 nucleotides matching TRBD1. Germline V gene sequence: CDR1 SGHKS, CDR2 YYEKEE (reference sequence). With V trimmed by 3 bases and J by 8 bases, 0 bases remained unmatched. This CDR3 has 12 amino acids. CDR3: CASSWDRGGYTF. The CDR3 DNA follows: TGTGCCAGCAGCTGGGACAGGGGGGGCTACACCTTC.

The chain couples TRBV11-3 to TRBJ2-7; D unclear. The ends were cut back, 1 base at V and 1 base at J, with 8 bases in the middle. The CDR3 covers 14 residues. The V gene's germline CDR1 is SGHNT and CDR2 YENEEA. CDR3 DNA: TGTGCCAGCAGCTTAGGCGCCAGTTCCTACGAGCAGTACTTC. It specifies CASSLGASSYEQYF.

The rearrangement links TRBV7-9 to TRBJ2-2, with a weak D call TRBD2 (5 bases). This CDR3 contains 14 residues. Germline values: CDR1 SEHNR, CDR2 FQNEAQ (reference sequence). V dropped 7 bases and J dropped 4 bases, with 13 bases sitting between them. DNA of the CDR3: TGTGCCAGCATCGAAAGGGCGGGCACCGGGGAGCTGTTTTTT. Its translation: CASIERAGTGELFF. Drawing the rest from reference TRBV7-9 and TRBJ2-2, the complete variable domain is DTGVSQNPRHKITKRGQNVTFRCDPISEHNRLYWYRQTLGQGPEFLTYFQNEAQLEKSRLLSDRFSAERPKGSFSTLEIQRTEQGDSAMYLCASIERAGTGELFFGEGSRLTVL.

The CDR3 protein is CASSPTEGYNEQFF. Here the CDR3 DNA reads TGCGCCAGCAGCCCTACTGAGGGTTACAATGAGCAGTTCTTC. The V and J genes are TRBV4-1 and TRBJ2-1; D is possibly TRBD2 (5 bases). Trimming took off 4 bases at V and 4 bases at J, with 11 bases between the two ends. CDR1 MGHRA and CDR2 YSYEKL come from the germline V gene. The CDR3 contains 14 residues.

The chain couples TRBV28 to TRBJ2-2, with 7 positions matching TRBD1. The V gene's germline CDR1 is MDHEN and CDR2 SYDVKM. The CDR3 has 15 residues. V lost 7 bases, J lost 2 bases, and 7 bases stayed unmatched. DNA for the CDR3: TGTGCCAGCATACCAGGGGGAGTAAACACCGGGGAGCTGTTTTTT. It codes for CASIPGGVNTGELFF.

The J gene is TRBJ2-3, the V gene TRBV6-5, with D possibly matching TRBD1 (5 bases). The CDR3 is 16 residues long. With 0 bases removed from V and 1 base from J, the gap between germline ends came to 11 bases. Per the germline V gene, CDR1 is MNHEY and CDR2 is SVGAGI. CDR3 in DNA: TGTGCCAGCAGTTACTCGAGTGTAGGGGGCACAGATACGCAGTATTTT. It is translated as CASSYSSVGGTDTQYF.

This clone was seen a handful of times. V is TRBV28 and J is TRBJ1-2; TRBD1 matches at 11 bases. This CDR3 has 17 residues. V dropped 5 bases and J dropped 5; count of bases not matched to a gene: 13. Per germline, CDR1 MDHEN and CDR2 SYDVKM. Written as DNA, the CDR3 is TGTGCCAGCAGTCCTATGCACCCGGACAGGGGGCGTTATGGCTACACCTTC. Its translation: CASSPMHPDRGRYGYTF.

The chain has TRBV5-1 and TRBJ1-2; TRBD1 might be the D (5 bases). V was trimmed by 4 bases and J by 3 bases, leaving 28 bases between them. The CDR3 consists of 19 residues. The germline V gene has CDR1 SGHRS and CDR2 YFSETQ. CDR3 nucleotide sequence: TGCGCCAGCAGCCCTGGCGGCGGCAGGGAGTCTAAGGTTGACTATGGCTACACCTTC. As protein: CASSPGGGRESKVDYGYTF.

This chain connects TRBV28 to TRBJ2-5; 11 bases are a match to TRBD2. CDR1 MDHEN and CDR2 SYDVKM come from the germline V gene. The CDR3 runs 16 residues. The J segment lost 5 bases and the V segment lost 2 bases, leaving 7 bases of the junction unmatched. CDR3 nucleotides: TGTGCCAGCAGTTTAGTACTAGCGGGAGCAGGGGAGACCCAGTACTTC. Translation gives CASSLVLAGAGETQYF.

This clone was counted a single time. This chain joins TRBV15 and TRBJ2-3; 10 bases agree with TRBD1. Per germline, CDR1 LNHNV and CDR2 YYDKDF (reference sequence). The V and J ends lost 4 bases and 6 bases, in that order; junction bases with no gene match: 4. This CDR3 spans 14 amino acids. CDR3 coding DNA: TGTGCCACCAGCACCGACAGGGGGCGGGATACGCAGTATTTT. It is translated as CATSTDRGRDTQYF.

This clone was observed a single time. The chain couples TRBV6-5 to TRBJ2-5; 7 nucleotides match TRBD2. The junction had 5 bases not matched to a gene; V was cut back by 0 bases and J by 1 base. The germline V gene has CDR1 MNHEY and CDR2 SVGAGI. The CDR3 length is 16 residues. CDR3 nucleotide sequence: TGTGCCAGCAGTTACTCGGGCGGGAGACTCCAAGAGACCCAGTACTTC. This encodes CASSYSGGRLQETQYF.

CDR3 sequence: CAWLGQTYNEQFF. Written as DNA, the CDR3 is TGTGCCTGGCTAGGGCAGACCTACAATGAGCAGTTCTTC. The chain links TRBV30 to TRBJ2-1; D is undetermined. Germline V gene lookup returns CDR1 GTSNPN and CDR2 SVGIG (reference sequence). Trimming shortened V by 5 bases and J by 2 bases, and 10 bases separated the two germline ends. This CDR3 has 13 amino acids.